Listed here are 14 T cell receptor beta chains from one sample, sequenced in a study of human T cells and chemical hapten exposure. Time point in this sample: patch test 1, 2 weeks after DPC sensitization. Specified treatment: therapeutic diphenylcyclopropenone sensitization with weekly scalp DPC. In TCRdb, the RACE reads were re-called with MiXCR into one record per CDR3 protein. The sample has 74,000 or so distinct CDR3 sequences, about 11% seen once. The sample was whole blood, taken in connection with sensitization to the hapten diphenylcyclopropenone (DPC). The origin of the receptors is a woman in her fifties or sixties with alopecia areata. Some clones in this sample may be carry-over from other donors' samples.

The genes are TRBV7-3 and TRBJ1-1; D call uncertain. The CDR3 contains 15 residues. V gave up 2 bases and J gave up 0 bases, with 10 bases separating them. The V gene's germline CDR1 is SGHTA and CDR2 FQGTGA. This chain's CDR3 is CASSLLRQLNTEAFF. The CDR3 nucleotides read TGTGCCAGCAGCTTACTTAGGCAGCTGAACACTGAAGCTTTCTTT.

This clonotype was detected ten times or more. The rearrangement joins TRBV5-5 to TRBJ1-2, with 9 positions matching TRBD1. The CDR3 contains 16 residues. Germline V gene data show CDR1 as SGHKS and CDR2 as YYEKEE (reference sequence). V dropped 4 bases and J dropped 5; count of bases not matched to a gene: 12. CDR3 bases: TGTGCCAGCAGCCCATATCCCGGGACAGGGTATTATGGCTACACCTTC. The encoded protein is CASSPYPGTGYYGYTF.

This clonotype was seen at least ten times. The chain joins TRBV7-8 to TRBJ2-1; 11 bases fit TRBD2. Per germline, CDR1 SGHVS and CDR2 FQNEAQ. This CDR3 contains 16 residues. Trimming at V came to 2 bases and at J to 4 bases, leaving 4 bases not matched to a gene. The CDR3 reads CASSLSGTSGYNEQFF. The CDR3 bases are TGTGCCAGCAGCTTATCCGGGACTAGCGGTTACAATGAGCAGTTCTTC.

This clonotype was seen a handful of times. This chain connects TRBV18 to TRBJ1-4; perhaps TRBD1 as D (6 bases). V was pared by 0 bases and J by 8 bases, with 13 bases between. The CDR3 loop spans 15 amino acids. Per the germline V gene, CDR1 is KGHSH and CDR2 is LQKENI. The CDR3 loop reads CASSPPGRGDEKLFF. CDR3 coding DNA: TGTGCCAGCTCACCACCGGGCAGGGGAGACGAAAAACTGTTTTTT.

The rearrangement links TRBV4-1 to TRBJ2-3; D is unresolved. This CDR3 spans 14 amino acids. V lost 2 bases and J lost 2, with 8 bases in between. The germline gives CDR1 MGHRA, CDR2 YSYEKL. The CDR3 reads CASSQYSYTDTQYF. The CDR3 coding sequence is TGCGCCAGCAGCCAATACAGTTACACAGATACGCAGTATTTT.

This clonotype has just a few counts. CDR3 residues: CSARRGNSPLHF. CDR3 DNA sequence: TGCAGTGCCAGAAGGGGTAATTCACCCCTCCACTTT. This chain uses TRBV20-1 with TRBJ1-6; maybe TRBD1 (5 bases). Germline CDR1 reads DFQATT; CDR2 reads SNEGSKA (reference sequence). CDR3 length: 12 residues. The V gene lost 6 bases and the J gene lost 6 bases, with 9 bases spanning the gap.

This clonotype was counted a few times. The germline gene is not matched at one end of the junction; a read error may be the cause. The chain has TRBV6-1 and TRBJ2-1, with 8 bases lining up with TRBD1. The germline V gene has CDR1 MNHNS and CDR2 SASEGT. The CDR3 sequence is 15 residues long. The CDR3 reads CVSSDTGGLSDEQFF. The CDR3 DNA follows: TGTGTCAGCAGTGACACAGGGGGTTTGAGCGATGAGCAGTTCTTC.

This clonotype was recorded at least ten times. This chain links TRBV6-5 with TRBJ1-5; D is perhaps TRBD1 (5 bases). The CDR3 loop spans 15 amino acids. The V end was cut by 0 bases, the J end by 5 bases, with 11 bases between. Germline V gene data show CDR1 as MNHEY and CDR2 as SVGAGI. CDR3 nucleotide sequence: TGTGCCAGCAGTTACTCCTCAGGGAGGGATCAGCCCCAGCATTTT. This sequence encodes CASSYSSGRDQPQHF.

This clonotype has more than one count but fewer than ten. The chain recombines TRBV5-8 with TRBJ2-5; D is unresolved. There are 16 residues in the CDR3. Between the trimmed V and J ends, which lost 0 bases and 5 bases, there was a span of 17 bases. The germline V gene encodes CDR1 SGHTS and CDR2 YDEGEE. CDR3 amino acids: CASSLAGRATAETQYF. CDR3 DNA sequence: TGTGCCAGCAGCTTGGCCGGCAGAGCTACTGCGGAGACCCAGTACTTC. The full variable domain, completed using reference TRBV5-8 and TRBJ2-5, is EAGVTQSPTHLIKTRGQQATLRCSPISGHTSVYWYQQALGLGLQFLLWYDEGEERNRGNFPPRFSGRQFPNYSSELNVNALELEDSALYLCASSLAGRATAETQYFGPGTRLLVL.

The table lists this clonotype with a few counts. The V and J genes are TRBV9 and TRBJ1-3; the D gene is possibly TRBD1 (6 bases). V lost 4 bases and J 0 bases, leaving 11 bases between the germline ends. Germline CDR1 SGDLS, CDR2 YYNGEE. This CDR3 region has 15 residues. The CDR3 region is CASSMGHHSGNTIYF. The CDR3 bases are TGTGCCAGCAGCATGGGACACCACTCTGGAAACACCATATATTTT.

The table lists this clonotype with many counts. This chain uses TRBV20-1 with TRBJ2-5; D might be TRBD2 (6 bases). Trimming took off 1 base at V and 2 bases at J, with 11 bases between the two ends. This CDR3 region has 14 residues. CDR1 and CDR2 (germline): DFQATT, SNEGSKA (reference sequence). CDR3 nucleotides: TGCAGTGCTAGAGGGGCGGGAATACAAGAGACCCAGTACTTC. This codes for CSARGAGIQETQYF.

In its sample, this clonotype was seen many times. The chain employs TRBV7-6 and TRBJ2-7; 9 bases line up with TRBD1. V shed 3 bases, J shed 2 bases, and the junction held 2 bases outside the gene matches. This CDR3 is 14 amino acids long. The V gene's germline CDR1 is SGHVS and CDR2 FNYEAQ. The CDR3 region is CASSFGQGTYEQYF. The CDR3, as DNA: TGTGCCAGCAGCTTCGGACAGGGGACCTACGAGCAGTACTTC.

This clonotype occurred a few times. This chain uses TRBV29-1 with TRBJ1-5; D gene unclear. Between the trimmed V and J ends, which lost 0 bases and 3 bases, there was a span of 6 bases. Per germline, CDR1 SQVTM and CDR2 ANQGSEA. The CDR3 runs 13 residues. Here the CDR3 DNA reads TGCAGCGTTGAAGAGGAGTACAATCAGCCCCAGCATTTT. Translated, it gives CSVEEEYNQPQHF.

This clonotype was observed many times. V usage is TRBV3-1 and J usage is TRBJ1-2; possibly TRBD1 for D (6 bases). The V gene lost 4 bases and the J gene lost 4 bases, with 10 bases spanning the gap. Germline V gene lookup returns CDR1 LGHDT and CDR2 YNNKEL (reference sequence). The CDR3 length is 13 residues. The DNA for the CDR3 is TGTGCCAGCAGCCCTGGACAGCTCTATGGCTACACCTTC. It encodes CASSPGQLYGYTF.